The 30 T cell receptor beta chains reported below all come from one sample, sequenced in a study of CD8+CD57+ T cells in acquired aplastic anemia. TCR beta VDJ and CDR3 profiles were obtained from a genomic DNA template. TCRdb re-derived calls from the reads in MiXCR, one entry per CDR3 protein. The sample records more than 150,000 distinct CDR3 sequences, 50% to 75% being singletons. Sequenced: sorted CD4+, CD8+, or CD8+CD57+ T cells (not recorded which) from PBMCs. The receptors stem from a human donor with severe aplastic anemia or a healthy control (not recorded which).

V gene TRBV7-3 combines with J gene TRBJ2-7, with 7 bases aligning to TRBD2. V was pared by 4 bases and J by 5 bases, with 8 bases of the junction left unmatched. This CDR3 has 14 amino acids. Germline-derived CDR1 and CDR2 are SGHTA and FQGTGA. CDR3 DNA sequence: TGTGCCAGCAGCTCCCGGGCGGGAGAGGACGAGCAGTACTTC. Translating it yields CASSSRAGEDEQYF.

V is TRBV12-3 or TRBV12-4 and J is TRBJ1-5; D call uncertain. This CDR3 contains 14 residues. The V and J ends lost 2 bases and 5 bases respectively, with 10 bases between them. The CDR3 nucleotides are TGTGCCAGCAGTTTAACGGGCGGAGATCAGCCCCAGCATTTT. Translation: CASSLTGGDQPQHF.

CDR3 in amino acids: CSAMDRRYEQYF. The CDR3 DNA reads TGCAGTGCGATGGATAGGAGGTACGAGCAGTACTTC. V is TRBV20-1 and J is TRBJ2-7, with D possibly TRBD2 on 5 matching bases. CDR1 DFQATT and CDR2 SNEGSKA come from the germline V gene (reference sequence). V was shortened by 6 bases and J by 4 bases, with 13 bases between the two germline ends. The CDR3 is 12 residues long.

This clonotype was found many times. This rearrangement joins TRBV29-1 to TRBJ2-7; 7 bases are a match to TRBD1. The CDR3 covers 13 residues. With 6 bases clipped from V and 0 bases from J, the junction kept 5 bases outside the gene matches. The germline V gene has CDR1 SQVTM and CDR2 ANQGSEA. The CDR3: CSVAGGSSYEQYF. The CDR3 bases are TGCAGCGTCGCAGGGGGTAGCTCCTACGAGCAGTACTTC.

The chain carries TRBV10-2 and TRBJ1-2, with D uncertain. The germline gives CDR1 WSHSY, CDR2 SAAADI. The CDR3 loop spans 13 amino acids. V lost 6 bases and J lost 7, with 15 bases in between. The CDR3 region is CASSPTGIRGYTF. The CDR3 DNA reads as TGCGCCAGCAGCCCCACCGGGATCCGTGGCTACACCTTC.

The chain employs TRBV7-8 and TRBJ2-3; unclear D gene. Trimming took 6 bases from V and 1 from J, leaving 11 bases between them. Germline CDR1 SGHVS, CDR2 FQNEAQ. The CDR3 contains 14 residues. CDR3 in DNA: TGTGCCAGCAGGCAAAACACAGGCACAGATACGCAGTATTTT. Translating gives CASRQNTGTDTQYF.

The V and J genes are TRBV15 and TRBJ1-6, with 8 bases aligning to TRBD1. Germline CDR1 is LNHNV and CDR2 is YYDKDF (reference sequence). The CDR3 runs to 15 residues. V was pared by 3 bases and J by 5 bases, with 3 bases of the junction left unmatched. CDR3 sequence reads: CATSSYRGNNSPLHF. In DNA, the CDR3 is TGTGCCACCAGCAGTTACAGGGGGAATAATTCACCCCTCCACTTT.

In its sample, this clonotype was seen once. The chain joins TRBV7-9 to TRBJ2-7; 9 bases map to TRBD1. The length of the CDR3 is 14 residues. CDR1 is SEHNR, CDR2 FQNEAQ, per germline (reference sequence). V lost 5 bases, J lost 3 bases, and 5 bases stayed unmatched. CDR3 DNA sequence: TGTGCCAGCAGCGCCGGGACAGGGATCTACGAGCAGTACTTC. Amino acid sequence: CASSAGTGIYEQYF.

This clonotype was observed once. The chain uses TRBV19 and TRBJ2-1; possibly TRBD1 for D (5 bases). Trimming shortened V by 5 bases and J by 7 bases, and 12 bases separated the two germline ends. The germline V gene encodes CDR1 LNHDA and CDR2 SQIVND (reference sequence). There are 13 residues in the CDR3. The CDR3 DNA reads as TGTGCCAGTAGTTTGCAGGGAAAGAATGAGCAGTTCTTC. This gives the protein CASSLQGKNEQFF.

Here the CDR3 DNA reads TGTGCCAGCAGTGCTATAGATCAAGAGACCCAGTACTTC. This codes for CASSAIDQETQYF. V gene TRBV2 combines with J gene TRBJ2-5; D call uncertain. The CDR3 is 13 residues long. Between the trimmed V and J ends, which lost 4 bases and 2 bases, there was a span of 8 bases. Germline V gene lookup returns CDR1 SNHLY and CDR2 FYNNEI.

V and J are TRBV9 and TRBJ2-5; D is unclear. This CDR3 region has 13 residues. V lost 4 bases, J lost 5 bases, and 12 bases lay in between. Per germline, CDR1 SGDLS and CDR2 YYNGEE. The CDR3 is CASSQDWFETQYF. CDR3 nucleotide sequence: TGTGCCAGCAGCCAAGATTGGTTCGAGACCCAGTACTTC.

The chain combines TRBV2 with TRBJ1-1; D uncertain. The V end was cut by 9 bases, the J end by 3 bases, with 5 bases between. Germline-derived CDR1 and CDR2 are SNHLY and FYNNEI. This CDR3 is 10 amino acids long. The CDR3 reads CASQDTEAFF. The CDR3 bases are TGTGCCAGTCAGGACACTGAAGCTTTCTTT.

The chain employs TRBV5-6 and TRBJ2-5, with D possibly TRBD2 on 7 matching bases. This CDR3 region has 16 residues. CDR1 is SGHDT and CDR2 is YYEEEE in the germline V gene. V was clipped by 2 bases and J by 3 bases, with 17 bases between them. The CDR3 DNA sequence: TGTGCCAGCAGCTTCCAGGGGTGGGGGGGTGAAGAGACCCAGTACTTC. It encodes CASSFQGWGGEETQYF.

In its sample, this clonotype was seen a few times. The gene calls are TRBV3-1 and TRBJ2-2; D not resolved. The CDR3 has 12 residues. V was cut by 2 bases and J by 7 bases, with 5 bases left in between. Germline CDR1 reads LGHDT; CDR2 reads YNNKEL (reference sequence). The CDR3 protein is CASSQNVGELFF. CDR3 DNA sequence: TGTGCCAGCAGCCAAAATGTCGGGGAGCTGTTTTTT.

J is TRBJ2-7 and V is TRBV15, with D perhaps matching TRBD1 or TRBD2 (5 bases each). Germline V gene data show CDR1 as LNHNV and CDR2 as YYDKDF (reference sequence). The CDR3 spans 13 residues. V lost 4 bases to trimming and J lost 2 bases, with 9 bases between them. Here the CDR3 reads CATSTGHPYEQYF. The CDR3 bases are TGTGCCACCAGCACGGGGCATCCCTACGAGCAGTACTTC.

The chain uses TRBV25-1 and TRBJ2-7, with unresolved D. V dropped 2 bases and J dropped 2 bases, with 7 bases sitting between them. This CDR3 comprises 13 residues. Looked up from germline, CDR1 is MGHDK and CDR2 is SYGVNS. The CDR3 coding sequence is TGTGCCAGCAGTGAAACAAATACCTACGAGCAGTACTTC. This codes for CASSETNTYEQYF.

J is TRBJ1-5 and V is TRBV20-1; D unclear. Germline CDR1 is DFQATT and CDR2 is SNEGSKA (reference sequence). The V gene lost 6 bases and the J gene lost 3 bases, with 15 bases spanning the gap. This CDR3 comprises 14 residues. For the CDR3, the DNA is TGCAGTGCCAGCTCCGGGAACAACAATCAGCCCCAGCATTTT. As protein: CSASSGNNNQPQHF.

The CDR3 loop reads CASSSDRESSYEQYF. CDR3 nucleotide sequence: TGTGCCAGCAGCAGTGACAGGGAATCTTCCTACGAGCAGTACTTC. V and J are TRBV7-3 and TRBJ2-7; 7 bases match TRBD1. Germline V lookup: CDR1 SGHTA, CDR2 FQGTGA. This CDR3 is 15 amino acids long. V was clipped by 5 bases and J by 1 base; unmatched bases: 8. Drawing the rest from reference TRBV7-3 and TRBJ2-7, the complete variable domain is GAGVSQTPSNKVTEKGKYVELRCDPISGHTALYWYRQSLGQGPEFLIYFQGTGAADDSGLPNDRFFAVRPEGSVSTLKIQRTERGDSAVYLCASSSDRESSYEQYFGPGTRLTVT.

V usage is TRBV7-3 and J usage is TRBJ2-5; D gene unclear. The CDR3 is 14 amino acids. Trimming stripped 2 bases from V and 4 bases from J, with 11 bases between. The germline CDR1 and CDR2 sequences are SGHTA and FQGTGA. The CDR3 reads CASSLDPVRETQYF. Written as DNA, the CDR3 is TGTGCCAGCAGCTTAGATCCAGTCAGAGAGACCCAGTACTTC.

V and J are TRBV20-1 and TRBJ2-7; weak D call: TRBD1 (6 bases). CDR3 length equals 11 residues. V lost 5 bases and J 4 bases, leaving 9 bases between the germline ends. Germline V gives CDR1 DFQATT, CDR2 SNEGSKA (reference sequence). The CDR3 coding sequence is TGCAGTGCTGTACAGGGTTACGAGCAGTACTTC. This codes for CSAVQGYEQYF.

This chain's CDR3 is CASSEGFGSYEQYF. CDR3 DNA sequence: TGTGCCAGTTCGGAGGGATTTGGGTCCTACGAGCAGTACTTC. The V gene is TRBV19, the J gene TRBJ2-7; D is perhaps TRBD2 (6 bases). V was pared by 8 bases and J by 1 base, with 15 bases between. This CDR3 region has 14 residues. The germline CDR1 and CDR2 sequences are LNHDA and SQIVND (reference sequence).

This clonotype was detected ten times or more. CDR3 protein: CASRDYGSYGYTF. As DNA, the CDR3 is TGTGCCAGCAGAGATTATGGCAGCTATGGCTACACCTTC. This rearrangement joins TRBV27 to TRBJ1-2, with D hard to call. CDR3 length: 13 residues. V was cut by 6 bases and J by 4 bases, with 12 bases left in between. Germline assignment: CDR1 MNHEY and CDR2 SMNVEV (reference sequence).

As DNA, the CDR3 is TGTGCCAGCAGCTTCCAAGGAGCTGAAGCTTTCTTT. Translated, it gives CASSFQGAEAFF. J is TRBJ1-1 and V is TRBV11-1; D call uncertain. The CDR3 length is 12 residues. Trimming shortened V by 3 bases and J by 6 bases, and 8 bases separated the two germline ends. Germline V gene data show CDR1 as SGHAT and CDR2 as FQDESV (reference sequence).

Of note for this clonotype: One end of the junction does not line up with germline, which may come from a read error. The chain recombines TRBV7-3 with TRBJ1-1, with D possibly being TRBD1 (5 bases). Germline V gene data show CDR1 as SGHTA and CDR2 as FQGTGA. This CDR3 is 13 amino acids long. CDR3 loop: CASSPGTSSEAFF. As DNA, the CDR3 is TGTGCCAGCAGCCCCGGGACCTCCTCTGAGGCTTTCTTT.

V is TRBV5-1 and J is TRBJ1-2; D possibly corresponds to TRBD1 (6 bases). V was pared by 4 bases and J by 3 bases, with 16 bases between. The germline V gene has CDR1 SGHRS and CDR2 YFSETQ. CDR3 length equals 15 residues. The DNA of the CDR3 is TGCGCCAGCAGCCTGGTTACAGGGTGGGACTATGGCTACACCTTC. This sequence encodes CASSLVTGWDYGYTF.

The J gene is TRBJ1-1, the V gene TRBV20-1; the D is unclear. The germline V and J ends were trimmed by 4 bases and 2 bases, with 11 bases remaining between them. CDR1 and CDR2 from the germline V gene are DFQATT and SNEGSKA (reference sequence). This CDR3 comprises 13 residues. The CDR3: CSAKTTVNTEAFF. The CDR3, as DNA: TGCAGTGCTAAAACGACGGTTAACACTGAAGCTTTCTTT.

This clonotype was seen a few times. The chain joins TRBV10-1 to TRBJ2-3; the match to TRBD1 covers 7 bases. The V gene end was trimmed by 4 bases and the J gene end by 0 bases; junction bases not matched to a gene: 10. The CDR3 runs to 17 residues. The V gene's germline CDR1 is WNHNN and CDR2 SYGVQD (reference sequence). CDR3: CASSAEYGTVSTDTQYF. The CDR3 DNA is TGCGCCAGCAGTGCCGAATATGGGACAGTGAGCACAGATACGCAGTATTTT.

The chain combines TRBV12-3 or TRBV12-4 with TRBJ1-2; perhaps TRBD1 as D (5 bases). V was clipped by 2 bases and J by 5 bases, with 9 bases between them. The CDR3 is made up of 13 amino acids. The CDR3 spells CASSLKGRYGYTF. The CDR3 bases are TGTGCCAGCAGTTTAAAGGGGAGATATGGCTACACCTTC.

The chain couples TRBV2 to TRBJ2-7; possible D gene TRBD2, 6 bases. The CDR3 is 13 amino acids. The V end was cut by 5 bases, the J end by 6 bases, with 14 bases between. The germline CDR1 and CDR2 sequences are SNHLY and FYNNEI. The CDR3 protein is CASSYAPGSEQYF. DNA for the CDR3: TGTGCCAGCAGTTACGCCCCCGGGAGCGAGCAGTACTTC.

Ten or more counts support this clonotype. The rearrangement joins TRBV6-2 or TRBV6-3 to TRBJ1-2, with TRBD1 identical over 7 bases. Germline V gene sequence: CDR1 MNHEY, CDR2 SVGEGT. V was pared by 6 bases and J by 6 bases, with 10 bases of the junction left unmatched. The CDR3 is 14 residues long. For the CDR3, the DNA is TGTGCCAGCAGGCCGACAGGGTGGGAGAATGGCTACACCTTC. Translating gives CASRPTGWENGYTF.